Shown below are 19 T cell receptor beta chains from a single sample sequenced in a study of blood T cell repertoires in COVID-19 (dated by TCRdb to about 2020). The receptor library was made with the immunoSEQ multiplex PCR assay. This is the immuneACCESS table as TCRdb keeps it, with only in-frame sequences that have V and J called. A part of the clones is gone; compared with another copy, unresolved V genes explain less than half, and the rest is unexplained. Across this sample there are fewer than 250,000 clones, with 85% seen only once. 5.5% to 8% of the sample is held by the ten biggest clonotypes. Sequenced material: peripheral blood. The receptors here all came from a woman aged 55 to 70 with active or convalescent COVID-19.

The chain combines TRBV19 with TRBJ1-5; D is unresolved. CDR3 size: 15 residues. The germline CDR1 and CDR2 sequences are LNHDA and SQIVND (reference sequence). V was clipped by 0 bases and J by 1 base, with 7 bases between them. CDR3 nucleotide sequence: TGTGCCAGTAGTATAGACAGAGGCAGCAATCAGCCCCAGCATTTT. Protein: CASSIDRGSNQPQHF. The variable domain in full, completed from reference TRBV19 and TRBJ1-5, reads DGGITQSPKYLFRKEGQNVTLSCEQNLNHDAMYWYRQDPGQGLRLIYYSQIVNDFQKGDIAEGYSVSREKKESFPLTVTSAQKNPTAFYLCASSIDRGSNQPQHFGDGTRLSIL.

The chain links TRBV24-1 to TRBJ1-5; 9 nucleotides match TRBD1. V shed 5 bases and J 10 bases; nucleotides not matched to a gene: 5. CDR3 length: 13 amino acids. In germline, CDR1 is KGHDR, CDR2 SFDVKD. The CDR3 sequence: CATSGTGAQPQHF. The CDR3 region has the DNA TGTGCCACCAGTGGGACAGGGGCGCAACCCCAGCATTTT.

The V call is TRBV7-9, the J call TRBJ1-4, with D tentatively TRBD1 (5 bases). The CDR3 covers 15 residues. Germline CDR1 reads SEHNR; CDR2 reads FQNEAQ (reference sequence). The ends were cut back, 4 bases at V and 7 bases at J, with 16 bases in the middle. The CDR3 bases are TGTGCCAGCAGCTCACAAGGCGGTCAGGGTGAAAAACTGTTTTTT. Translated: CASSSQGGQGEKLFF.

The chain has TRBV7-8 and TRBJ1-1, with 7 bases matching TRBD1. J gave up 1 base and V 5 bases, and 7 bases lay outside the gene matches. The CDR3 contains 15 residues. Germline V gene lookup returns CDR1 SGHVS and CDR2 FQNEAQ. This CDR3 is CASSEGTVGNTEAFF. For the CDR3, the DNA is TGTGCCAGCAGCGAAGGGACAGTGGGGAACACTGAAGCTTTCTTT.

This chain connects TRBV3-1 (or the pseudogene TRBV3-2) to TRBJ1-2; D might be TRBD1 (5 bases). The germline gives CDR1 LGHDT, CDR2 YNNKEL (reference sequence). Trimming shortened V by 3 bases and J by 4 bases, and 12 bases separated the two germline ends. This CDR3 is 14 amino acids long. CDR3 bases: TGTGCCAGCAGCCAGGCAGGGCCCTCCTATGGCTACACCTTC. Translating it yields CASSQAGPSYGYTF.

The chain couples TRBV3-1 (or the pseudogene TRBV3-2) to TRBJ2-5; 9 bases align to TRBD1. This CDR3 has 15 amino acids. Trimming took 0 bases from V and 3 from J; bases not matched to a gene: 2. Germline CDR1 reads LGHDT; CDR2 reads YNNKEL (reference sequence). CDR3 residues: CASSQDWDREETQYF. Written as DNA, the CDR3 is TGTGCCAGCAGCCAAGATTGGGACAGGGAAGAGACCCAGTACTTC.

Turning to this clone: This may stem from a read error, because a much larger clone lies one nucleotide away. The same CDR3 is also encoded by other DNA sequences in this sample. This rearrangement joins TRBV5-4 to TRBJ2-5; D is ambiguous. CDR1 SGHNT and CDR2 YYREEE come from the germline V gene (reference sequence). This CDR3 has 14 amino acids. V was shortened by 0 bases and J by 2 bases, with 8 bases between the two germline ends. The CDR3 DNA reads as TGTGCCAGCAGCTTGGCGGGTACTCAAGAGACCCAGTACTTC. This sequence encodes CASSLAGTQETQYF.

V is TRBV10-3 and J is TRBJ2-5; 10 nucleotides match TRBD1. The V gene end was trimmed by 6 bases and the J gene end by 3 bases; junction bases not matched to a gene: 4. The CDR3 is 14 amino acids. Germline CDR1 reads ENHRY; CDR2 reads SYGVKD. In DNA, the CDR3 is TGTGCCATCAGGGCCGGGACAGGGGAAGAGACCCAGTACTTC. It is translated as CAIRAGTGEETQYF.

The V gene is TRBV5-5, the J gene TRBJ2-6; no firm D call. V lost 4 bases and J lost 1, with 18 bases in between. This CDR3 contains 18 residues. The germline CDR1 and CDR2 sequences are SGHKS and YYEKEE (reference sequence). CDR3 bases: TGTGCCAGCAGCCCTAGGTCAACTCTTGAATCTGGGGCCAACGTCCTGACTTTC. Amino acid sequence: CASSPRSTLESGANVLTF.

The CDR3 protein is CSASGPEVLEQYV. CDR3 coding DNA: TGCAGTGCTAGTGGGCCCGAGGTCCTCGAGCAGTACGTC. The rearrangement joins TRBV20-1 to TRBJ2-7; the D is unclear. V lost 3 bases and J lost 6, with 15 bases in between. The CDR3 length is 13 residues. The V gene's germline CDR1 is DFQATT and CDR2 SNEGSKA (reference sequence).

CDR3 DNA sequence: TGTGTGACTTCTCGGAACTCTGGGGCCAACGTCCTGACTTTC. Translation: CVTSRNSGANVLTF. The V call is TRBV19, the J call TRBJ2-6; D unresolved. Germline CDR1 is LNHDA and CDR2 is SQIVND (reference sequence). This CDR3 is built from 14 residues.

The chain is built from TRBV7-3 and TRBJ2-1, with D possibly being TRBD1 (5 bases). The CDR3 length is 15 residues. V was shortened by 4 bases and J by 4 bases, with 14 bases between the two germline ends. In germline, CDR1 is SGHTA, CDR2 FQGTGA. Here the CDR3 reads CASSSSGHLYNEQFF. The CDR3 DNA reads as TGTGCCAGCAGCTCCTCCGGACACTTATACAATGAGCAGTTCTTC.

The genes are TRBV5-8 and TRBJ2-1, with TRBD1 matching 7 bases. CDR1 and CDR2 (germline): SGHTS, YDEGEE. The CDR3 spans 12 residues. V lost 4 bases to trimming and J lost 13 bases; unmatched junction nucleotides: 8. The CDR3 is CASSREQGNQFF. DNA for the CDR3: TGTGCCAGCAGCCGGGAACAGGGGAACCAGTTCTTC. Supplemented by reference TRBV5-8 and TRBJ2-1, the full variable domain reads EAGVTQSPTHLIKTRGQQATLRCSPISGHTSVYWYQQALGLGLQFLLWYDEGEERNRGNFPPRFSGRQFPNYSSELNVNALELEDSALYLCASSREQGNQFFGPGTRLTVL.

The J gene is TRBJ2-1, the V gene TRBV29-1; D possibly corresponds to TRBD2 (6 bases). The V and J ends lost 5 bases and 8 bases respectively, with 19 bases between them. In germline, CDR1 is SQVTM, CDR2 ANQGSEA. This CDR3 is 14 amino acids long. Written as DNA, the CDR3 is TGCAGCGTTCCCCTAGGAGGGAGTGTCCATGAGCAGTTCTTC. Its protein is CSVPLGGSVHEQFF.

This chain connects TRBV6-1 to TRBJ1-6; 11 bases match TRBD1. The germline V gene has CDR1 MNHNS and CDR2 SASEGT. This CDR3 has 16 residues. Trimming at V came to 2 bases and at J to 11 bases, leaving 8 bases not matched to a gene. CDR3 loop: CASSEPRTGGFTPLHF. The CDR3 coding sequence is TGTGCCAGCAGTGAACCCCGGACAGGGGGCTTCACACCCCTCCACTTT.

The chain links TRBV28 to TRBJ2-1; 9 bases agree with TRBD1. J gave up 2 bases and V 4 bases, and 6 bases lay outside the gene matches. Germline V lookup: CDR1 MDHEN, CDR2 SYDVKM. The CDR3 totals 16 residues. The chain's CDR3 is CASSSITGGAYNEQFF. CDR3 nucleotide sequence: TGTGCCAGCAGTTCCATAACAGGGGGCGCCTACAATGAGCAGTTCTTC.

The CDR3 protein is CAGKFSTVLNSPLHF. Written as DNA, the CDR3 is TGTGCCGGGAAATTTAGTACAGTCCTTAATTCACCCCTCCACTTT. The chain links TRBV30 to TRBJ1-6; unclear D gene. The V gene lost 8 bases and the J gene lost 6 bases, with 20 bases spanning the gap. The length of the CDR3 is 15 residues. CDR1 is GTSNPN, CDR2 SVGIG, per germline (reference sequence).

The gene calls are TRBV11-3 and TRBJ2-1; 10 bases are a match to TRBD1. The CDR3 contains 20 residues. Germline CDR1 is SGHNT and CDR2 is YENEEA. The trim removed 5 bases at V and 0 bases at J, leaving 16 bases unmatched. The CDR3: CASSRGVGDRGSGSYNEQFF. CDR3 nucleotide sequence: TGTGCCAGCAGCCGGGGGGTCGGGGACAGGGGATCAGGCTCCTACAATGAGCAGTTCTTC.

The J gene is TRBJ2-5, the V gene TRBV14, with TRBD2 matching over 13 bases. V lost 0 bases and J lost 0; bases outside the gene matches: 16. The CDR3 is made up of 22 amino acids. Germline V gene data show CDR1 as SGHDN and CDR2 as FVKESK. The CDR3 sequence is CASSQELPPGLAGIAYQETQYF. CDR3 nucleotide sequence: TGTGCCAGCAGCCAAGAGTTACCGCCGGGACTAGCGGGGATTGCGTACCAAGAGACCCAGTACTTC.